This T cell receptor beta chain was captured by sequencing in a study of cytomegalovirus exposure and HLA in healthy donors (dated 2017 in TCRdb). Background for the entire study: According to an earlier analysis of a few hundred of the donors, 150 million to 200 million T cells yielded 117 million unique TCR beta sequences and 276 Gb of sequence data. Besides the first cohort of 666 subjects, a separate validation cohort made up of some 110 different subjects was used. All discovery cohort repertoires had been generated on a single sequencing platform. In a later genetic analysis, genome-wide SNP genotypes for about 65% of the roughly 670 donors were used, and that subset was treated as a discovery cohort. Four to six DR-DQ haplotypes were handled as single units for association and clustering because linkage in the cohort was strong. The study was designed to test whether signatures of past pathogen exposure could be identified by cataloging public T cell receptors. Donor age, sex, ethnicity and CMV serostatus were compiled alongside the repertoire data. In the later analysis, no new phenotypic data were used to find candidate immune exposures; instead, reliance was placed on TCR beta sequences and their occurrence across donors. To study patterns of TCR occurrence, a later analysis re-analyzed previously published TCR beta repertoires from 666 donors and added high-resolution HLA genotyping. To decide whether each TCR beta V gene segment behaved as functional or pseudogenic, an earlier analysis of several hundred of the donors relied on high-throughput TCR beta sequencing. High-throughput TCR immunosequencing, statistical association of individual TCRs with disease status, and machine learning were combined to predict cytomegalovirus infection status. An early release covering 550 to 650 HLA-typed donors comprised 250 to 350 gigabases of sequencing data and around 80 million unique TCR sequences. Both class I and class II loci were covered by HLA typing, at four-digit resolution. Across approximately 400 genotyped donors of the cohort, an average of roughly 250,000 unique TCR beta nucleotide sequences per donor were sequenced, and 15% to 20% of those sequences were non-productive. The study profiled the T cell repertoires of hundreds of subjects by immunosequencing and related them to cytomegalovirus serostatus. The number of typed donors differed by locus: roughly 629-640 for A, B, C, DRB1 and DQB1; 522 for DQA1; 606 for DPA1; and about 450 for DPB1. Of the approximately 400 genotyped donors, about 84% fell in the genetic ancestry cluster associated with self-reported Caucasian donors.

The cohort consisted of approximately 670 healthy bone marrow donors. At the time of sampling, every cohort member was nominally healthy, though immune exposures that went unrecorded were likely present. The donor tested CMV seropositive, placing the donor among the 290 or so seropositive members of the cohort. A peripheral blood sample was collected from each donor, and TCR beta sequencing was performed on peripheral blood mononuclear cells. Genomic DNA extraction from the blood cell samples was performed with the Qiagen DNeasy Blood Extraction Kit. General conclusions and limits of the study: Because the 87-base-pair reads could not distinguish some IMGT-functional V segments, including TRBV6-2 and TRBV6-3, those segments were excluded. Most TCR sequences were observed very rarely across donors, whereas some public TCRs were present in many individuals. The classifier was reported to diagnose cytomegalovirus status with high specificity and sensitivity in both the original cohort and the validation cohort. This cohort had only TCR beta chains sequenced, and the lack of alpha or paired-chain data limited which features could be detected. Specific HLA alleles were associated with roughly 16,000 TCR beta sequences at a false discovery rate of 0.05 in a later analysis. Linkage disequilibrium might explain the correlated functional status among segregating V segments, but an unknown experimental factor could not be excluded. In an earlier analysis of 587 of the donors, most TCR beta V segments appeared in productive rearrangements about 87% or about 30% of the time, broadly matching IMGT annotations. In a later analysis, the rate of TCR association differed among HLA loci, with DRB1 alleles having the most associated TCRs and HLA-C alleles having the fewest. In a later analysis, most CMV-associated TCR beta chains were found to appear HLA-restricted, with HLA associations seemingly driven largely by CMV exposure. An association between a missense DCLRE1C variant and V-gene and J-gene trimming of TCR beta chains was found in a later genetic analysis and replicated in an independent cohort. Roughly uniform sequencing depth across donors was assumed in presence/absence analyses, although this assumption may not hold. In a later analysis, HLA-associated TCR beta chains were found to be more clonally expanded and to have lower generation probabilities than equally common non-associated chains. Because counts were too low, seventeen rarely observed V segments, including chromosome 9 orphons, were excluded from the earlier analysis of around 590 of the donors. Strong co-occurrence of HLA alleles, especially DR and DQ, made assigning TCR associations to individual alleles difficult. In a later genetic analysis, fewer N-insertions in productive TCRs were reported among donors in an Asian-associated ancestry cluster than the approximately 670-donor mean. The study listed 170 or so TCR beta chains as associated with cytomegalovirus. Three of the identified cytomegalovirus-associated TCR beta chains were confirmed in vitro to be specific for cytomegalovirus antigens. A further reported finding was that TCR beta sequences accurately predicted the HLA-A and HLA-B alleles for most subjects in the first cohort. The sequencing pipeline was judged likely to have produced a cluster of highly shared sequence variants as a technical artifact. Because HLA typing was unavailable for some donors at each locus, only the typed subset was used in association tests. For the cohort, immune exposure information was limited to CMV serostatus. According to a later analysis, parvovirus B19, influenza, CMV and Epstein-Barr virus appeared linked to several top co-occurrence clusters. The authors suggested that the approach could potentially be generalized to other disease states and immunological phenotypes.

The library relied on the immunoSEQ multiplex PCR assay. A mixture of 60 forward primers for TCR Vbeta segments and 13 reverse primers for TCR Jbeta segments was used in the multiplex PCR. Amplification of the CDR3 region of rearranged TCR beta genes was performed with a multiplex PCR assay on genomic DNA. Amplified TCR beta libraries were sequenced as 87-base-pair reads on the Illumina HiSeq System. The paper's processing steps were these. Across the roughly 640 repertoires, a later analysis counted 78 million or so unique TCR beta chains, 9.5 million to 13 million of which were shared by at least two donors. A nearest-neighbor algorithm error-corrected the raw reads and collapsed the reads into unique sequences, merging closely related sequences to remove PCR and sequencing errors. To assign V, D and J gene segments, CDR3 sequences were aligned to IMGT reference sequences. For a sequence to be retained, a match of at least six nucleotides to both a V gene segment and a J gene segment was required. A rearrangement counted as productive if the CDR3 had no stop codons and remained in frame with V and J, and every other rearrangement counted as non-productive. CDR3 was defined according to IMGT convention as the region running from the second conserved V-encoded cysteine to the conserved J-encoded phenylalanine. In an earlier analysis of roughly 580 of the donors, sequences lacking an unambiguous match to a single V gene segment were excluded. In an earlier analysis of some 590 of the donors, a V segment was called functional when productive rearrangements were above 56.7%, and segregating when the standard deviation between donors exceeded 5%. A statistical classification framework was built to diagnose cytomegalovirus status from the catalog of TCR beta chain sequences. In a later analysis, TCR nucleotide sequences were compared against IMGT/GENE-DB human TR gene sequences so that V and J genes could be assigned. Using the TCRdist pipeline, a later analysis assigned CDR3 sequences along with most-parsimonious VDJ recombination scenarios. A later analysis defined each TCR beta chain by its CDR3 amino acid sequence plus V-gene family, and excluded reads lacking a unique V-gene family. To address suspected cross-contamination and a sequencing artifact, a later analysis removed 592 highly shared, low-generation-probability nucleotide sequences. A later analysis calculated a clonal expansion index for each public chain from normalized within-repertoire ranks of inferred template counts. A later analysis computed generation probabilities with a VDJ recombination model fitted to out-of-frame rearrangements, and checked the results against IGoR. In a later analysis, hypergeometric tests were used to score TCR-TCR, TCR-HLA and TCR-CMV co-occurrence, with a repertoire-size bias correction applied to TCR pairs. False discovery rates were estimated in a later analysis by permuting HLA or CMV assignments 20 times. In a later analysis, co-occurring TCRs were grouped using DBSCAN, and TCRdist sequence similarity was added for clustering within HLA-allele-positive subsets. Repertoires with fewer than 30,000 or more than 120,000 public chains, plus five repertoires with anomalous nucleotide sharing, were excluded from co-occurrence clustering. TCRdb stores this immuneACCESS table with in-frame sequences only. Part of the clones is absent; in the studies checked, under half of the shortfall reflects unresolved V genes, and no reason is known for the rest. For V, J and clone size, that table is used; D and trimming come from the DNA. The table for this sample lists 100,000 to 150,000 clones; 77% of them were counted only once. Around 13% of the sample lies in the top ten.

A word on this clone: This receptor's antigen is unknown. The input lacks base qualities; no much larger clone sits a single base away.

From the cysteine through the phenylalanine, the CDR3 covers 14 amino acids. The retained sequence is limited to the CDR3, 42 bases, with the frame set at the first base. After removal of 5 bases from V and 2 bases from J, the junction retains 7 bases not matched to a gene. CDR1 and CDR2 (SGHRS, YFSETQ) derive from the germline V gene. The TCR originated in a woman in her thirties or forties in good health and CMV-seropositive. The sequencing input was PBMCs. The sequence joins TRBV5-1 to TRBJ2-7; 7 central bases correspond to TRBD1. The bases read TGCGCCAGCAGACCGACTGGGACAGCCTACGAGCAGTACTTC. Its coded protein is CASRPTGTAYEQYF.